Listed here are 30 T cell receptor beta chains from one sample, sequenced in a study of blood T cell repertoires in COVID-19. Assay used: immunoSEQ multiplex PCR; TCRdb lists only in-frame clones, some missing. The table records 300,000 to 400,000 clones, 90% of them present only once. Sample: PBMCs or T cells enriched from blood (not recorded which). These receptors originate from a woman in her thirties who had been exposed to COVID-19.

Written as DNA, the CDR3 is TGCAGCGTGGACCCCAGCTTGCGGGGCGGCACAGATACGCAGTATTTT. As protein: CSVDPSLRGGTDTQYF. This chain links TRBV29-1 with TRBJ2-3, with a tentative D call TRBD2 (6 bases). In germline, CDR1 is SQVTM, CDR2 ANQGSEA. The V end lost 6 bases, the J end lost 1 base, and 20 bases lay between the germline ends. This CDR3 is 16 amino acids long.

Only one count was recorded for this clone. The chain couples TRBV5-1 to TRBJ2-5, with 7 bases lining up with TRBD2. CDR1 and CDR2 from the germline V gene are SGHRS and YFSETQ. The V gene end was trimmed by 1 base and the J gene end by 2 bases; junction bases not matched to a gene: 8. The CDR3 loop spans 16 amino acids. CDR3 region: CASSLTGLEGQETQYF. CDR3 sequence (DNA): TGCGCCAGCAGCTTGACCGGACTAGAAGGTCAAGAGACCCAGTACTTC.

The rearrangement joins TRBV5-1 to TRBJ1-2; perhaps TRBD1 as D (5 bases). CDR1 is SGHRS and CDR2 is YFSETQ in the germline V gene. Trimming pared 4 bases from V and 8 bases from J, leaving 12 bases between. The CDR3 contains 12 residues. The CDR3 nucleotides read TGCGCCAGCAGCCTTCAGGGTTACGGCTACACCTTC. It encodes CASSLQGYGYTF.

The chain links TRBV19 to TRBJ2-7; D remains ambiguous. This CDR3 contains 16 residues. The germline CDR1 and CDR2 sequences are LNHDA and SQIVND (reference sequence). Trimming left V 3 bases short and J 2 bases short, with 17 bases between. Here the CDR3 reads CASSIRPPAPTYEQYF. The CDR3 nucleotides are TGTGCCAGTAGTATCAGGCCGCCAGCTCCTACCTACGAGCAGTACTTC.

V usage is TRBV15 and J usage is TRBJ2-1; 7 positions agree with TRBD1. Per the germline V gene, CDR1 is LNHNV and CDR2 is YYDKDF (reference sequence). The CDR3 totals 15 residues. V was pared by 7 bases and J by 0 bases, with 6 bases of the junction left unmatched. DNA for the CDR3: TGTGCCACCACCACAGGGGACAACTCCTACAATGAGCAGTTCTTC. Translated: CATTTGDNSYNEQFF.

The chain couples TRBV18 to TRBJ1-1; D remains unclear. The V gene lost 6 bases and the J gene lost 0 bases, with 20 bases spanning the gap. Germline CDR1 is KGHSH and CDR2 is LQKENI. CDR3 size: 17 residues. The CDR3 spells CASSQDTGRRVNTEAFF. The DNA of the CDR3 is TGTGCCAGCTCCCAAGACACGGGCCGGAGGGTGAACACTGAAGCTTTCTTT.

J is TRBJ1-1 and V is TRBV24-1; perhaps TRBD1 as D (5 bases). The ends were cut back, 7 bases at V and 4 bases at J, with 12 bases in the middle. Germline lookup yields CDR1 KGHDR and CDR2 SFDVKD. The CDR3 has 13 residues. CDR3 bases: TGTGCCACCAGGGGAAATAGGGGCACTGAAGCTTTCTTT. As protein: CATRGNRGTEAFF.

In DNA form, the CDR3 reads TGTGCCAGCAGATCATCCCGCATAATGACTAGCGGGGGGCTGCACTCCTACAATGAGCAGTTCTTC. Translation: CASRSSRIMTSGGLHSYNEQFF. The chain recombines TRBV27 with TRBJ2-1; 13 bases align to TRBD2. Trimming took 6 bases from V and 0 from J; bases not matched to a gene: 20. CDR1 and CDR2 (germline): MNHEY, SMNVEV (reference sequence). CDR3 length equals 22 residues.

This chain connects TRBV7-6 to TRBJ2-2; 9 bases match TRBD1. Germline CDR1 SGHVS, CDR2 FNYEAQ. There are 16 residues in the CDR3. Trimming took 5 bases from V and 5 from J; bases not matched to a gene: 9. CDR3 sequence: CASSPRDRVMTGELFF. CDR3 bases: TGTGCCAGCAGCCCGCGGGACAGGGTTATGACCGGGGAGCTGTTTTTT.

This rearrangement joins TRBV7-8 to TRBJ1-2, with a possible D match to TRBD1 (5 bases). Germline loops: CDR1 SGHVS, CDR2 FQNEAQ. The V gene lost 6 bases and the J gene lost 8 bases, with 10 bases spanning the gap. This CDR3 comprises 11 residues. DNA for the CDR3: TGTGCCAGCAGGCTCGGGGGGGGCTACACCTTC. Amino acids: CASRLGGGYTF.

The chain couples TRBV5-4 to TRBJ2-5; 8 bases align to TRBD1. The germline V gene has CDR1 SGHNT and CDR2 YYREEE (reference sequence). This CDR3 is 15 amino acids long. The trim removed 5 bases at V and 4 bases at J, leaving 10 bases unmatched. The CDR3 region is CASRPTGEEGETQYF. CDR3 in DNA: TGTGCCAGCAGGCCGACAGGGGAGGAAGGAGAGACCCAGTACTTC.

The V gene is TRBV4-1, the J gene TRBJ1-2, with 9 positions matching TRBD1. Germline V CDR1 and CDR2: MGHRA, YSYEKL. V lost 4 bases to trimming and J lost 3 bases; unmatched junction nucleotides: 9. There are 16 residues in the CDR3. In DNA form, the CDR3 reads TGCGCCAGCAGCCCCCGACAGGGGGTGATGCACTATGGCTACACCTTC. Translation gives CASSPRQGVMHYGYTF.

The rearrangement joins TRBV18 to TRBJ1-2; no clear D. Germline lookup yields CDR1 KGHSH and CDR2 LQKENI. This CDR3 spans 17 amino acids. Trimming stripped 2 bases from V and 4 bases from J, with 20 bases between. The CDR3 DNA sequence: TGTGCCAGCTCACCAGAACAAGTCGCCCTCACGGGCTATGGCTACACCTTC. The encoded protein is CASSPEQVALTGYGYTF.

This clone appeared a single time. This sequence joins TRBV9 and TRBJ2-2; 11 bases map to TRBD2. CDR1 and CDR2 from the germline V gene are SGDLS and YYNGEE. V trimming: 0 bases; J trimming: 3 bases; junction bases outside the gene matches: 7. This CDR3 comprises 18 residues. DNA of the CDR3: TGTGCCAGCAGCGTAGGACTAGCGGGAAACAGGGACACCGGGGAGCTGTTTTTT. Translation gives CASSVGLAGNRDTGELFF.

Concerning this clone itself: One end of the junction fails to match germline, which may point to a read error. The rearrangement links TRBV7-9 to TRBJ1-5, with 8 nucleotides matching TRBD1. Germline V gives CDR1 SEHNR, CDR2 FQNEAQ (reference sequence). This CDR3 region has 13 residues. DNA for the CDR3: TGTGCCTGCAGTACAGGGGGTAATCAGCCCCAGCATTTT. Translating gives CACSTGGNQPQHF. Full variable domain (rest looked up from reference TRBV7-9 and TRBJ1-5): DTGVSQNPRHKITKRGQNVTFRCDPISEHNRLYWYRQTLGQGPEFLTYFQNEAQLEKSRLLSDRFSAERPKGSFSTLEIQRTEQGDSAMYLCACSTGGNQPQHFGDGTRLSIL.

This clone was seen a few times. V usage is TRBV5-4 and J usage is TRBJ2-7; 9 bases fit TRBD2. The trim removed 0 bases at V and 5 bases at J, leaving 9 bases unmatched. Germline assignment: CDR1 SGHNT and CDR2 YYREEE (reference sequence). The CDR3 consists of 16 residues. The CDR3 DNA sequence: TGTGCCAGCAGCTTGGCCCGGGGCGGGGGGGCCCACGAGCAGTACTTC. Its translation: CASSLARGGGAHEQYF. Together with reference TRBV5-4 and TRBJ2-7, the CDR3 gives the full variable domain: ETGVTQSPTHLIKTRGQQVTLRCSSQSGHNTVSWYQQALGQGPQFIFQYYREEENGRGNFPPRFSGLQFPNYSSELNVNALELDDSALYLCASSLARGGGAHEQYFGPGTRLTVT.

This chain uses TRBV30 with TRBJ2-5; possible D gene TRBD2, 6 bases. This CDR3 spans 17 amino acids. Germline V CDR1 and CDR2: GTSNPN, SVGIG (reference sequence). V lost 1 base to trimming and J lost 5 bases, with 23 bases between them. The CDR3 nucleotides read TGTGCCTGGAGTGAACTAAACGAAAAGGGACTTTGGGAGACCCAGTACTTC. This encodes CAWSELNEKGLWETQYF.

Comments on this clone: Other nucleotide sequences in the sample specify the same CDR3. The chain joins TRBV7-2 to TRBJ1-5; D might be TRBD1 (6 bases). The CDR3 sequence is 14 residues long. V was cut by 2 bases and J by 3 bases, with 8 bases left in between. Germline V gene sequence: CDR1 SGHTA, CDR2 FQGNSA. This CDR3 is CASSLTGSNQPQHF. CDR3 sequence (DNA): TGTGCCAGCAGCTTAACAGGGTCCAATCAGCCCCAGCATTTT.

The CDR3, as DNA: TGTGCCAGTAGTACCTGGGAGGACACTCCCACCGGTGAAGCTTTCTTT. Translation: CASSTWEDTPTGEAFF. The chain carries TRBV19 and TRBJ1-1, with a tentative D call TRBD1 (5 bases). CDR1 LNHDA and CDR2 SQIVND come from the germline V gene (reference sequence). Trimming pared 4 bases from V and 7 bases from J, leaving 22 bases between. The CDR3 extends over 16 amino acids. Filled out from reference TRBV19 and TRBJ1-1, the complete variable domain reads DGGITQSPKYLFRKEGQNVTLSCEQNLNHDAMYWYRQDPGQGLRLIYYSQIVNDFQKGDIAEGYSVSREKKESFPLTVTSAQKNPTAFYLCASSTWEDTPTGEAFFGQGTRLTVV.

The CDR3 spells CASFQNRDPRNTEAFF. The CDR3 coding sequence is TGTGCCAGCTTTCAAAACAGGGACCCTCGGAACACTGAAGCTTTCTTT. The rearrangement uses TRBV6-7 and TRBJ1-1; weak D call: TRBD1 (6 bases). Being an ORF, TRBV6-7 has a function that is uncertain. This CDR3 spans 16 amino acids. V was pared by 8 bases and J by 1 base, with 20 bases between.

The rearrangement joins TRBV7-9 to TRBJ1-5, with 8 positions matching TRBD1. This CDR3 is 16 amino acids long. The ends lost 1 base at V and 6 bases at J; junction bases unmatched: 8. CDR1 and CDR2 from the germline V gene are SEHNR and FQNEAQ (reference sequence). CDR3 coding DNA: TGTGCCAGCAGCTTAGGTTACGACAGGGGTCTTCAGCCCCAGCATTTT. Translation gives CASSLGYDRGLQPQHF.

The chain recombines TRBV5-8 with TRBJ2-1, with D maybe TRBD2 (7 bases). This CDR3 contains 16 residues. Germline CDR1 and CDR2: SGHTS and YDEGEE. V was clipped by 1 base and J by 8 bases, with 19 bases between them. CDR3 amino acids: CASSLIRGARVDEQFF. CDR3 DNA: TGTGCCAGCAGCTTGATACGGGGGGCGAGGGTAGATGAGCAGTTCTTC.

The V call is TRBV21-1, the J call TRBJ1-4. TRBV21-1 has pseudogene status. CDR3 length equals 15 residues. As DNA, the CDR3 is TGTGCCAGCAGCCGATGGGGCAGGGGAGGGGAAAAACTGTTTTTT. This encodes CASSRWGRGGEKLFF.

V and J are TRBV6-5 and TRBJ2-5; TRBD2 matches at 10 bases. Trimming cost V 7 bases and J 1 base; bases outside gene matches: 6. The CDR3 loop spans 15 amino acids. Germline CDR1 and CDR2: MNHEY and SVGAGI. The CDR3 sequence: CASTKTSGPQETQYF. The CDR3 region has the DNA TGTGCCAGCACCAAGACTAGCGGGCCCCAAGAGACCCAGTACTTC.

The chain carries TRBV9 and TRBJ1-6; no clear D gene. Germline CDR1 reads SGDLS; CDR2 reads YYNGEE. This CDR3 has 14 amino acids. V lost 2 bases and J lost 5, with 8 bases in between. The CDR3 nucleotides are TGTGCCAGCAGCGTTGGGCCTGATAATTCACCCCTCCACTTT. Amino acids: CASSVGPDNSPLHF.

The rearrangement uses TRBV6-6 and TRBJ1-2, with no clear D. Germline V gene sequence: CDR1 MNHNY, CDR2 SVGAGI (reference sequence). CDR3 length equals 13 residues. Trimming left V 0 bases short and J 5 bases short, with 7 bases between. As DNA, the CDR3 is TGTGCCAGCAGTTACTCGACTACATATGGCTACACCTTC. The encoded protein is CASSYSTTYGYTF.

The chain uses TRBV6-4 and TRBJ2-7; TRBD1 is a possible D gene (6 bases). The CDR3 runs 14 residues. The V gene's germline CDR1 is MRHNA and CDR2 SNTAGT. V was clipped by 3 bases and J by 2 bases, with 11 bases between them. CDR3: CASSEFGGPYEQYF. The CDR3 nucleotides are TGTGCCAGCAGTGAATTTGGGGGCCCCTACGAGCAGTACTTC.

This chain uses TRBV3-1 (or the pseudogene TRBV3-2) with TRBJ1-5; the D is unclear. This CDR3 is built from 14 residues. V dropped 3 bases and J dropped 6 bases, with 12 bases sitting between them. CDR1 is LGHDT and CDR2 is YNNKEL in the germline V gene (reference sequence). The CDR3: CASSQAPGVQPQHF. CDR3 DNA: TGTGCCAGCAGCCAGGCCCCCGGGGTTCAGCCCCAGCATTTT.

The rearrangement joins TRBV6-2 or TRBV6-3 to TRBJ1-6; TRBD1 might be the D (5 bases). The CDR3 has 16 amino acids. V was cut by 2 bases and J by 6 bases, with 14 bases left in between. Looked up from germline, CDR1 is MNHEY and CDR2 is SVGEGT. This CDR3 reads CASSYGGRASNSPLHF. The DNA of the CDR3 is TGTGCCAGCAGTTACGGCGGCAGGGCCTCTAATTCACCCCTCCACTTT.

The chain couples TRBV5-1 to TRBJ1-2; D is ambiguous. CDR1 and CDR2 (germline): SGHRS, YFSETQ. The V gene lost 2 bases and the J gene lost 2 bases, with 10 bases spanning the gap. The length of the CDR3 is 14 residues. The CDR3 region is CASSFRLENYGYTF. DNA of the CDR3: TGCGCCAGCAGCTTTCGTTTGGAGAACTATGGCTACACCTTC.